This T cell receptor (beta chain) comes out of a study of blood T cell repertoires in COVID-19. Study at large: Spain, Italy and the United States supplied samples that represented acute and convalescent COVID-19. The analysed material was cDNA or gDNA that came from T cells, B-cell-depleted T cells, or PBMCs.

The CDR3 runs 11 residues. V was pared by 7 bases and J by 2 bases, with 9 bases between. Germline assignment: CDR1 SQVTM and CDR2 ANQGSEA. This clone has a handful of counts. This table comes from immunoSEQ multiplex PCR, and its TCRdb copy is limited to in-frame clones, with some not included. The data contain roughly 26,000 clones, about 80% of them seen just once; the ten biggest clones take up about 24%. The clonotype originates from a human donor in a cohort sampled during active COVID-19. The chain joins TRBV29-1 to TRBJ2-7; unclear D gene. Sequenced sample: peripheral blood. The CDR3 sequence: CSAGLAYEQYF. Here the CDR3 DNA reads TGCAGCGCCGGGTTGGCCTACGAGCAGTACTTC.